The TCR beta chain described here comes from a study of T cells in Graves' hyperthyroidism and ophthalmopathy. TCR beta CDR3 regions were amplified from RNA. A first-round RT-PCR of the TCR CDR3 used the HTBI primer set. TCRdb re-derived calls from the multiplex PCR reads in MiXCR, one entry per CDR3 protein. This repertoire shows nearly 600,000 distinct CDR3 sequences, around 14% found once; its top ten account for roughly 7.1%. This CDR3 has 16 amino acids. Germline CDR1 and CDR2: SGHKS and YYEKEE (reference sequence). The V end was cut by 5 bases, the J end by 0 bases, with 16 bases between. This clonotype showed up many times.

The rearrangement uses TRBV5-5 and TRBJ2-3; possibly TRBD2 for D (5 bases). This TCR derives from a woman aged 18-29 years with Graves' ophthalmopathy. Material: blood. The CDR3 DNA is TGTGCCAGCAGTCAATTGAGTTCGGGAAGCACAGATACGCAGTATTTT. Translated: CASSQLSSGSTDTQYF.